This TCR beta chain is from a study of CD8 T cells in ankylosing spondylitis. Findings and caveats of the study: Several highly homologous variants made up a TCR beta motif, and this motif appeared characteristic of ankylosing spondylitis blood. Clones linked to the disease showed a CD8+ phenotype. They occurred at relatively low frequencies in peripheral blood. A subset of motif variants has previously been described in the synovial fluid and blood of reactive arthritis. Reportedly, disease-linked clones are significantly enriched in ankylosing spondylitis patients' matched synovial fluid.

V lost 4 bases, J lost 7 bases, and 7 bases lay in between. The CDR3 extends over 12 amino acids. A quantitative 5'-RACE method, one with molecular barcodes, was used to make TCR beta libraries. TCRdb fed the 5' RACE reads into MiXCR, producing one record per CDR3 protein. The sample has about 700,000 distinct CDR3 sequences, 15% to 20% seen once. This clonotype was seen only a few times. Its matching antigen is unknown. The rearrangement joins TRBV12-3 or TRBV12-4 to TRBJ2-2; D unresolved. The sequencing input was blood, either unsorted or a sorted T cell fraction (not recorded which). This clonotype was sampled from a male donor with ankylosing spondylitis. In nucleotides, the CDR3 is TGTGCCAGCAGTTCTGAGAGCGGGGAGCTGTTTTTT. This gives the protein CASSSESGELFF.